A single sample gave rise to the 15 T cell receptor beta chains below, sequenced in a study of blood T cell repertoires in COVID-19. The assay was immunoSEQ multiplex PCR, and TCRdb's table has in-frame clones only and misses some. The data show 100,000 or so clones, with around 90% seen just once and around 3.9% held by the top ten. The sequencing sample was made of peripheral blood. The receptor source for this set is a woman aged 50 to 60 in a cohort sampled during active COVID-19.

The genes are TRBV28 and TRBJ2-1; TRBD2 matches at 8 bases. The germline V gene encodes CDR1 MDHEN and CDR2 SYDVKM. V dropped 6 bases and J dropped 8; count of bases not matched to a gene: 21. This CDR3 has 18 residues. The CDR3 spells CASRGEEWREEKSDEQFF. Here the CDR3 DNA reads TGTGCCAGCAGGGGCGAAGAATGGCGGGAGGAGAAAAGCGATGAGCAGTTCTTC. Variable domain in full (rest from reference TRBV28 and TRBJ2-1): DVKVTQSSRYLVKRTGEKVFLECVQDMDHENMFWYRQDPGLGLRLIYFSYDVKMKEKGDIPEGYSVSREKKERFSLILESASTNQTSMYLCASRGEEWREEKSDEQFFGPGTRLTVL.

The sample holds a few counts of this clone. The chain uses TRBV7-3 and TRBJ2-1; 7 nucleotides align to TRBD2. Unmatched junction bases numbered 7, after V lost 1 base and J lost 10 bases. The CDR3 spans 14 residues. Germline-derived CDR1 and CDR2 are SGHTA and FQGTGA. The CDR3 reads CASSLMPKGGEQFF. The CDR3 region has the DNA TGTGCCAGCAGCTTAATGCCCAAGGGAGGGGAGCAGTTCTTC.

This chain uses TRBV6-5 with TRBJ2-2; D possibly corresponds to TRBD2 (6 bases). The CDR3 runs to 14 residues. The V end was cut by 7 bases, the J end by 6 bases, with 15 bases between. CDR1 and CDR2 (germline): MNHEY, SVGAGI. The CDR3 protein is CASKLAQSAGELFF. In DNA, the CDR3 is TGTGCCAGCAAGCTAGCGCAGTCCGCCGGGGAGCTGTTTTTT.

This chain uses TRBV5-4 with TRBJ2-5; TRBD1 is a possible D gene (7 bases). Trimming pared 0 bases from V and 1 base from J, leaving 13 bases between. Germline CDR1 is SGHNT and CDR2 is YYREEE (reference sequence). The CDR3 sequence is 16 residues long. The CDR3 sequence: CASSLGGGQAQETQYF. CDR3 in DNA: TGTGCCAGCAGCTTGGGGGGAGGACAGGCCCAAGAGACCCAGTACTTC.

This clone was counted a few times. The chain couples TRBV10-2 to TRBJ1-3, with D uncertain. Trimming took 0 bases from V and 4 from J, leaving 10 bases between them. The CDR3 loop spans 15 amino acids. The germline V gene encodes CDR1 WSHSY and CDR2 SAAADI. The CDR3 loop is CASSESRRRGNTIYF. CDR3 nucleotides: TGCGCCAGCAGTGAGTCACGTCGGAGGGGAAACACCATATATTTT.

The chain combines TRBV30 with TRBJ1-2, with D perhaps TRBD1 (5 bases). Per germline, CDR1 GTSNPN and CDR2 SVGIG (reference sequence). V was cut by 2 bases and J by 4 bases, with 11 bases left in between. The CDR3 is made up of 13 amino acids. For the CDR3, the DNA is TGTGCCTGGAGTTTACGGGGGAGCTATGGCTACACCTTC. This translates into CAWSLRGSYGYTF.

The chain joins TRBV9 to TRBJ2-1; 9 bases agree with TRBD2. V was clipped by 0 bases and J by 3 bases; unmatched bases: 4. CDR3 length: 16 amino acids. The germline V gene has CDR1 SGDLS and CDR2 YYNGEE. The CDR3, as DNA: TGTGCCAGCAGCGTAGTTAGTAGCGGGGGCTACAATGAGCAGTTCTTC. Protein product: CASSVVSSGGYNEQFF.

The chain couples TRBV11-2 to TRBJ2-7; no firm D call. The V gene's germline CDR1 is SGHAT and CDR2 FQNNGV. Trimming took off 2 bases at V and 6 bases at J, with 8 bases between the two ends. The CDR3 spans 12 residues. The CDR3 region has the DNA TGTGCCAGCAGCTTAAGGCCGGGCGAGCAGTACTTC. It codes for CASSLRPGEQYF.

V usage is TRBV28 and J usage is TRBJ2-1; D gene uncertain. V was trimmed by 3 bases and J by 0 bases, leaving 18 bases between them. Per germline, CDR1 MDHEN and CDR2 SYDVKM. CDR3 length: 18 amino acids. The CDR3 is CASSLLLAKKSSYNEQFF. The CDR3 region has the DNA TGTGCCAGCAGTTTGTTACTTGCCAAGAAGAGCTCCTACAATGAGCAGTTCTTC.

In DNA, the CDR3 is TGTGCCATCAGTGAGTCTGGCGGTTATAATTCACCCCTCCACTTT. It yields the protein CAISESGGYNSPLHF. The genes are TRBV10-3 and TRBJ1-6, with D hard to call. The CDR3 extends over 15 amino acids. Trimming stripped 0 bases from V and 4 bases from J, with 7 bases between. Germline CDR1 reads ENHRY; CDR2 reads SYGVKD.

The chain couples TRBV14 to TRBJ2-5; D perhaps matches TRBD2 (5 bases). The CDR3 sequence is 13 residues long. V lost 4 bases and J lost 2, with 8 bases in between. Germline V gene lookup returns CDR1 SGHDN and CDR2 FVKESK. The CDR3, as DNA: TGTGCCAGCAGCCGAGGGCAGCAAGAGACCCAGTACTTC. This sequence encodes CASSRGQQETQYF.

This chain uses TRBV4-1 with TRBJ1-5; D might be TRBD1 (5 bases). The CDR3 has 16 amino acids. Trimming shortened V by 1 base and J by 6 bases, and 16 bases separated the two germline ends. Germline V gene lookup returns CDR1 MGHRA and CDR2 YSYEKL. The CDR3 loop is CASSQVGGRHGQPQHF. In DNA, the CDR3 is TGCGCCAGCAGCCAAGTGGGGGGACGACATGGTCAGCCCCAGCATTTT.

The chain links TRBV24-1 to TRBJ2-1; TRBD2 matches 15 bases. The V gene's germline CDR1 is KGHDR and CDR2 SFDVKD. With 10 bases clipped from V and 6 bases from J, the junction kept 3 bases outside the gene matches. The CDR3 has 14 amino acids. The CDR3 sequence: CATGLAGGSNEQFF. The DNA of the CDR3 is TGTGCCACAGGACTAGCGGGAGGGTCCAATGAGCAGTTCTTC.

The chain joins TRBV29-1 to TRBJ1-1; 7 nucleotides agree with TRBD1. The length of the CDR3 is 17 residues. After removal of 3 bases from V and 2 bases from J, the junction contained 15 bases not matched to a gene. Germline assignment: CDR1 SQVTM and CDR2 ANQGSEA. The CDR3 bases are TGCAGCGTTGAGACGATACAGGGGATTCAAATAAACACTGAAGCTTTCTTT. Its translation: CSVETIQGIQINTEAFF. Complete variable domain (other parts from reference TRBV29-1 and TRBJ1-1): SAVISQKPSRDICQRGTSLTIQCQVDSQVTMMFWYRQQPGQSLTLIATANQGSEATYESGFVIDKFPISRPNLTFSTLTVSNMSPEDSSIYLCSVETIQGIQINTEAFFGQGTRLTVV.

DNA for the CDR3: TGTGCCAGCAGCTTGGCCCTGGTAGAACCATACAATGAGCAGTTCTTC. Translated: CASSLALVEPYNEQFF. The rearrangement links TRBV5-4 to TRBJ2-1; D gene uncertain. Germline CDR1 is SGHNT and CDR2 is YYREEE (reference sequence). There are 16 residues in the CDR3. Trimming pared 0 bases from V and 4 bases from J, leaving 14 bases between.